The 17 T cell receptor beta chains reported below all come from one sample, sequenced in a study of blood T cell repertoires in COVID-19. Measured with immunoSEQ multiplex PCR; TCRdb has only the in-frame clones, and not every one. The repertoire holds under 150,000 clones, about 84% seen once, with 10% to 15% in the top ten. The material sequenced was peripheral blood. The receptor set was obtained from a man in his sixties with active or convalescent COVID-19.

This clone has a single count. The rearrangement uses TRBV5-4 and TRBJ2-5; TRBD2 might be the D (5 bases). Trimming pared 0 bases from V and 1 base from J, leaving 10 bases between. The CDR3 sequence is 15 residues long. The germline gives CDR1 SGHNT, CDR2 YYREEE (reference sequence). Written as DNA, the CDR3 is TGTGCCAGCAGCTTGGTTCTCAGCGGCCAAGAGACCCAGTACTTC. The encoded protein is CASSLVLSGQETQYF.

V is TRBV4-2 and J is TRBJ1-6; no clear D. Germline CDR1 reads LGHNA; CDR2 reads YNFKEQ. CDR3 length: 16 residues. V lost 6 bases and J 0 bases, leaving 12 bases between the germline ends. CDR3: CASSSTASSYNSPLHF. The DNA of the CDR3 is TGTGCCAGCAGTTCGACGGCTAGCTCCTATAATTCACCCCTCCACTTT.

The chain uses TRBV9 and TRBJ2-5, with 8 bases that match TRBD2. The CDR3 has 16 residues. The junction had 7 bases not matched to a gene; V was cut back by 0 bases and J by 3 bases. CDR1 is SGDLS, CDR2 YYNGEE, per germline. Here the CDR3 DNA reads TGTGCCAGCAGCGTAGAAACGGGAGGGCCGGAAGAGACCCAGTACTTC. Translating gives CASSVETGGPEETQYF.

The table lists this clone with a few counts. At one boundary the junction diverges from the germline segment, which might be a read error. V gene TRBV6-2 or TRBV6-3 combines with J gene TRBJ2-1; 11 bases are a match to TRBD2. This CDR3 comprises 18 residues. Germline V gives CDR1 MNHEY, CDR2 SVGEGT. The CDR3, as DNA: TGTGCCGGCAGTCAAAGTACTAGCGGGAGTCGGCGGAACAATGAGCAGTTCTTC. Its translation is CAGSQSTSGSRRNNEQFF.

The V gene is TRBV4-3, the J gene TRBJ1-3; no clear D. CDR3 size: 16 residues. Germline V CDR1 and CDR2: LGHNA, YSLEER. The V end was cut by 0 bases, the J end by 0 bases, with 9 bases between. The CDR3: CASSQDAAGSGNTIYF. CDR3 in DNA: TGCGCCAGCAGCCAAGATGCTGCAGGCTCTGGAAACACCATATATTTT.

The chain recombines TRBV14 with TRBJ2-1, with 8 nucleotides matching TRBD1. The junction had 10 bases not matched to a gene; V was cut back by 2 bases and J by 4 bases. Per the germline V gene, CDR1 is SGHDN and CDR2 is FVKESK. The CDR3 covers 17 residues. CDR3 sequence (DNA): TGTGCCAGCAGCCAAACCTGGGACAGGCTACGTTACAATGAGCAGTTCTTC. Its translation: CASSQTWDRLRYNEQFF.

V and J are TRBV6-5 and TRBJ1-1; no definite D call. The ends were cut back, 4 bases at V and 0 bases at J, with 12 bases in the middle. This CDR3 has 15 amino acids. Germline assignment: CDR1 MNHEY and CDR2 SVGAGI. CDR3 loop: CASSLLVGMNTEAFF. In nucleotides, the CDR3 is TGTGCCAGCAGTTTACTCGTCGGGATGAACACTGAAGCTTTCTTT.

The sample holds a few counts of this clone. V is TRBV29-1 and J is TRBJ2-7; 7 nucleotides match TRBD1. This CDR3 comprises 17 residues. After removal of 4 bases from V and 1 base from J, the junction contained 16 bases not matched to a gene. Germline V lookup: CDR1 SQVTM, CDR2 ANQGSEA. This CDR3 is CSVASIRTGTESYEQYF. In nucleotides, the CDR3 is TGCAGCGTTGCCTCCATCCGAACCGGGACAGAGTCCTACGAGCAGTACTTC.

This clone was detected a few times. The chain joins TRBV7-9 to TRBJ1-6; D unclear. This CDR3 contains 14 residues. Germline CDR1 SEHNR, CDR2 FQNEAQ (reference sequence). V lost 11 bases to trimming and J lost 6 bases, with 17 bases between them. The CDR3 protein is CAVGIPWANSPLHF. The CDR3 DNA follows: TGTGCCGTCGGAATCCCCTGGGCTAATTCACCCCTCCACTTT.

The chain joins TRBV14 to TRBJ2-7, with 12 bases identical to TRBD2. This CDR3 has 15 residues. Unmatched junction bases numbered 6, after V lost 4 bases and J lost 5 bases. Germline CDR1 and CDR2: SGHDN and FVKESK. The CDR3 loop is CASSLTSGRLNEQYF. CDR3 DNA: TGTGCCAGCAGCCTCACTAGCGGGAGGTTGAACGAGCAGTACTTC.

This clone was seen a few times. V gene TRBV5-1 combines with J gene TRBJ2-2; unclear D gene. Germline CDR1 and CDR2: SGHRS and YFSETQ. This CDR3 comprises 14 residues. Trimming took 0 bases from V and 1 from J, leaving 4 bases between them. DNA for the CDR3: TGCGCCAGCAGCTTGGGACAGAACACCGGGGAGCTGTTTTTT. Protein sequence: CASSLGQNTGELFF.

This sequence joins TRBV7-2 and TRBJ1-5, with 8 positions matching TRBD1. CDR1 is SGHTA, CDR2 FQGNSA, per germline. V lost 5 bases, J lost 5 bases, and 8 bases stayed unmatched. CDR3 length equals 15 residues. The CDR3 DNA reads TGTGCCAGCAGCCTATGGCTGACAGGGGATCAGCCCCAGCATTTT. Protein: CASSLWLTGDQPQHF.

The V gene is TRBV7-9, the J gene TRBJ1-4; possible D gene TRBD1, 5 bases. This CDR3 has 14 amino acids. Between the trimmed V and J ends, which lost 5 bases and 7 bases, there was a span of 14 bases. CDR1 and CDR2 from the germline V gene are SEHNR and FQNEAQ (reference sequence). The CDR3 DNA follows: TGTGCCAGCAGCCCGGGGGTGGGGAGTGAAAAACTGTTTTTT. The encoded protein is CASSPGVGSEKLFF.

J is TRBJ1-5 and V is TRBV29-1; 9 nucleotides align to TRBD1. CDR3 length: 18 amino acids. The ends lost 7 bases at V and 0 bases at J; junction bases unmatched: 16. Looked up from germline, CDR1 is SQVTM and CDR2 is ANQGSEA. The CDR3 DNA is TGCAGCGGGTCTACTCCAGGACAGGGGAACCATAGCAATCAGCCCCAGCATTTT. Amino acid sequence: CSGSTPGQGNHSNQPQHF. Complete variable domain (other parts from reference TRBV29-1 and TRBJ1-5): SAVISQKPSRDICQRGTSLTIQCQVDSQVTMMFWYRQQPGQSLTLIATANQGSEATYESGFVIDKFPISRPNLTFSTLTVSNMSPEDSSIYLCSGSTPGQGNHSNQPQHFGDGTRLSIL.

The V gene is TRBV4-1, the J gene TRBJ2-7, with D possibly matching TRBD2 (5 bases). CDR1 MGHRA and CDR2 YSYEKL come from the germline V gene. The CDR3 is 15 residues long. Trimming removed 1 base from V and 3 bases from J, with 13 bases in between. The CDR3 region has the DNA TGCGCCAGCAGCCAAGGAGGAGGTAATGTCTACGAGCAGTACTTC. It yields the protein CASSQGGGNVYEQYF.

This clone was recorded once. The chain uses TRBV29-1 and TRBJ2-7; 9 positions match TRBD2. Germline CDR1 is SQVTM and CDR2 is ANQGSEA. The CDR3 has 14 amino acids. V lost 3 bases and J lost 3; bases outside the gene matches: 6. The CDR3 loop reads CSVELVTSGYEQYF. CDR3 sequence (DNA): TGCAGCGTTGAGCTCGTGACTAGCGGCTACGAGCAGTACTTC.

The rearrangement joins TRBV28 to TRBJ2-7; maybe TRBD1 (7 bases). Germline values: CDR1 MDHEN, CDR2 SYDVKM. V lost 4 bases and J 4 bases, leaving 17 bases between the germline ends. The CDR3 has 15 residues. The CDR3: CASSWMGGQIYEQYF. CDR3 nucleotide sequence: TGTGCCAGCAGTTGGATGGGGGGACAGATATACGAGCAGTACTTC.